The sequence of this TCR beta chain was determined in a study of blood T cell repertoires in COVID-19. The overall study: COVID-19 samples collected from the United States, Italy and Spain covered acute and convalescent phases.

Patients of the Seattle cohort, enrolled during active infection, were followed longitudinally. The CDR3 sequence is 12 residues long. Germline V gives CDR1 SGHRS, CDR2 YFSETQ. V gave up 0 bases and J gave up 5 bases, with 5 bases separating them. In the authors' workflow: Quantification of nucleated cells was approximated via reference gene primer amplification. This table comes from immunoSEQ multiplex PCR, and its TCRdb copy is limited to in-frame clones, with some not included. V, J and clone size are taken as reported in that table, and D and trimming were inferred from the DNA itself. The table records a few hundred thousand clones, approximately 90% of them present only once.

Sequences were obtained from peripheral blood. This clonotype originated in a man in his late teens or twenties with COVID-19, enrolled during active disease. The rearrangement joins TRBV5-1 to TRBJ2-5, with D hard to call. CDR3 coding DNA: TGCGCCAGCAGCTTGGCCCAGGAGACCCAGTACTTC. Protein product: CASSLAQETQYF.